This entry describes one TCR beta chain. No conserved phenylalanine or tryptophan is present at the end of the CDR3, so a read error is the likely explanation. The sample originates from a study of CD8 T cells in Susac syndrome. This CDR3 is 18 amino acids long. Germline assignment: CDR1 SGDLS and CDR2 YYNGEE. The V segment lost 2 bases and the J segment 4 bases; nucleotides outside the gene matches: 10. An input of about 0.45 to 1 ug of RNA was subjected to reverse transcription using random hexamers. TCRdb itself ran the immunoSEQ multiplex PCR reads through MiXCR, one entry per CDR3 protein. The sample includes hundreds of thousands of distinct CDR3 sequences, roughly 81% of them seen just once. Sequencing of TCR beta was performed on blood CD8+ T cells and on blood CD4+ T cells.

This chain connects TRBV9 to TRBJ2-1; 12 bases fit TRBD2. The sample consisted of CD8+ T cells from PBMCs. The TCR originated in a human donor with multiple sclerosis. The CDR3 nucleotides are TGTGCCAGCAGCGTCCAACCCTCCGGGACTAGCGGGTACAATGAGCAGTTCTTA. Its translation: CASSVQPSGTSGYNEQFL.